This T cell receptor beta chain was sequenced during a study of CD8 T cells in Susac syndrome. RNA, at roughly 0.5 to 1 ug, was reverse transcribed with random hexamers. The method of amplification for TCR beta CDR3 was immunoSEQ multiplex PCR, covering 54 Vbeta and 13 Jbeta. TCRdb analysed the immunoSEQ multiplex PCR reads with MiXCR anew, one entry per CDR3 protein. The table lists just over 150,000 distinct CDR3 sequences, roughly 96% of them singletons. Sequencing of TCR beta covered CD8+ and CD4+ T cells obtained from blood. The CDR3 extends over 14 amino acids. The V gene's germline CDR1 is MNHEY and CDR2 SVGAGI. The V gene lost 0 bases and the J gene lost 7 bases, with 11 bases spanning the gap.

This receptor was identified in a human donor with multiple sclerosis. The sequencing sample was made of CD8+ T cells from PBMCs. This rearrangement joins TRBV6-5 to TRBJ2-3; the D call may be TRBD1 or TRBD2 (6 bases each). For the CDR3, the DNA is TGTGCCAGCAGTTACTCGTGGGGGGCGCATACGCAGTATTTT. It encodes CASSYSWGAHTQYF.